The 15 T cell receptor beta chains presented below share a single source sample, sequenced in a study of T cells and Merkel cell carcinoma outcomes. Data came from immunoSEQ multiplex PCR; TCRdb stores just in-frame clones and leaves some out. The data hold 10,000 to 15,000 clones, with 95% to 96% observed a single time. The sample comprised tumor tissue from Merkel cell carcinoma. These receptors all stem from a human donor with Merkel cell carcinoma.

The CDR3 is CASSRKFGGILSDSPKNYGYTF. The CDR3 coding sequence is TGTGCCAGCAGCCGAAAATTTGGGGGGATCTTATCGGACAGCCCTAAAAACTATGGCTACACCTTC. The V call is TRBV14, the J call TRBJ1-2; weak D call: TRBD1 (6 bases). The V end lost 4 bases, the J end lost 2 bases, and 35 bases lay between the germline ends. The germline CDR1 and CDR2 sequences are SGHDN and FVKESK. CDR3 length equals 22 residues.

The chain recombines TRBV30 with TRBJ1-1, with 11 nucleotides matching TRBD1. The V gene end was trimmed by 4 bases and the J gene end by 2 bases; junction bases not matched to a gene: 15. Germline lookup yields CDR1 GTSNPN and CDR2 SVGIG (reference sequence). The CDR3 covers 18 residues. The CDR3 region has the DNA TGTGCCTGGATCAGACAAAGGGGACAGGGGGTCCCTAACACTGAAGCTTTCTTT. Translation: CAWIRQRGQGVPNTEAFF. Full variable domain (remainder filled in from reference TRBV30 and TRBJ1-1): SQTIHQWPATLVQPVGSPLSLECTVEGTSNPNLYWYRQAAGRGLQLLFYSVGIGQISSEVPQNLSASRPQDRQFILSSKKLLLSDSGFYLCAWIRQRGQGVPNTEAFFGQGTRLTVV.

Concerning this clone itself: The junction does not match germline at one end; this may be a read error. The chain combines TRBV20-1 with TRBJ2-7; no definite D call. The CDR3 has 11 amino acids. The germline CDR1 and CDR2 sequences are DFQATT and SNEGSKA (reference sequence). Here the CDR3 reads CSAREGAARLF. CDR3 bases: TGCAGTGCTAGAGAGGGCGCGGCTCGACTCTTC.

CDR3 coding DNA: TGCGCCAGCAGCTTGCAGCAGGGAGCCCCCTACAATGAGCAGTTCTTC. It translates to CASSLQQGAPYNEQFF. The rearrangement links TRBV5-1 to TRBJ2-1; D may be TRBD1 or TRBD2 (5 bases each). CDR1 is SGHRS, CDR2 YFSETQ, per germline. The CDR3 has 16 residues. Between the trimmed V and J ends, which lost 1 base and 2 bases, there was a span of 13 bases.

This chain uses TRBV7-9 with TRBJ1-1; D not resolved. CDR1 is SEHNR and CDR2 is FQNEAQ in the germline V gene (reference sequence). V lost 3 bases and J lost 0, with 5 bases in between. This CDR3 is 13 amino acids long. CDR3 amino acids: CASSLQLNTEAFF. CDR3 DNA: TGTGCCAGCAGCTTGCAGTTGAACACTGAAGCTTTCTTT.

The chain joins TRBV18 to TRBJ2-3, with D uncertain. Germline V CDR1 and CDR2: KGHSH, LQKENI. Deletions cut 3 bases from V and 11 bases from J, with 15 bases between. This CDR3 has 13 residues. CDR3: CASSPPSPPEQYF. The CDR3 bases are TGTGCCAGCTCACCCCCCTCCCCCCCGGAGCAGTATTTT.

The count of this clone is one. The gene calls are TRBV30 and TRBJ1-5; D is perhaps TRBD1 (5 bases). Germline CDR1 GTSNPN, CDR2 SVGIG (reference sequence). V lost 5 bases and J lost 6, with 20 bases in between. CDR3 length equals 15 residues. The CDR3 DNA reads TGTGCCTGGGGCCGGCCAAGGGGCTCGCGTCAGCCCCAGCATTTT. Translating gives CAWGRPRGSRQPQHF.

The chain carries TRBV25-1 and TRBJ2-1, with TRBD2 matching 7 bases. The CDR3 is 15 amino acids. Trimming cost V 7 bases and J 0 bases; bases outside gene matches: 6. Germline V gives CDR1 MGHDK, CDR2 SYGVNS. As DNA, the CDR3 is TGTGCCAGCAACAAGCGGGACGGCTCCTACAATGAGCAGTTCTTC. Its translation: CASNKRDGSYNEQFF.

This clone came up once. The chain carries TRBV30 and TRBJ1-1; D not certain. Trimming cost V 4 bases and J 1 base, with 7 bases left between them. This CDR3 is 12 amino acids long. The germline CDR1 and CDR2 sequences are GTSNPN and SVGIG (reference sequence). The CDR3 loop is CAWTTGNTEAFF. The DNA of the CDR3 is TGTGCCTGGACTACTGGGAACACTGAAGCTTTCTTT.

V usage is TRBV11-3 and J usage is TRBJ2-5; D perhaps matches TRBD2 (5 bases). From germline, CDR1 is SGHNT and CDR2 YENEEA. V lost 5 bases, J lost 1 base, and 14 bases lay in between. This CDR3 comprises 15 residues. The CDR3 DNA follows: TGTGCCAGCAGCCCCGGGAACGACCCCCAAGAGACCCAGTACTTC. Translating gives CASSPGNDPQETQYF. Filled out from reference TRBV11-3 and TRBJ2-5, the complete variable domain reads EAGVVQSPRYKIIEKKQPVAFWCNPISGHNTLYWYLQNLGQGPELLIRYENEEAVDDSQLPKDRFSAERLKGVDSTLKIQPAELGDSAVYLCASSPGNDPQETQYFGPGTRLLVL.

The gene calls are TRBV28 and TRBJ2-3, with no clear D. V was shortened by 6 bases and J by 6 bases, with 10 bases between the two germline ends. The CDR3 loop spans 12 amino acids. CDR1 MDHEN and CDR2 SYDVKM come from the germline V gene. The CDR3 spells CASRALRDTQYF. CDR3 nucleotide sequence: TGTGCCAGCAGGGCCCTACGGGATACGCAGTATTTT.

The chain couples TRBV9 to TRBJ1-3; D may be TRBD1 (5 bases). The CDR3 sequence is 16 residues long. The V end was cut by 4 bases, the J end by 1 base, with 15 bases between. CDR1 is SGDLS, CDR2 YYNGEE, per germline. The CDR3 loop is CASSPDSGVSGNTIYF. The CDR3 coding sequence is TGTGCCAGCAGCCCCGACTCGGGGGTGTCTGGAAACACCATATATTTT.

In DNA form, the CDR3 reads TGTGCCAGCAGACAACAGGCTACGGAGACCCAGTACTTC. Translating it yields CASRQQATETQYF. The chain employs TRBV2 and TRBJ2-5; D might be TRBD1 (5 bases). Germline loops: CDR1 SNHLY, CDR2 FYNNEI. The CDR3 covers 13 residues. V was trimmed by 6 bases and J by 5 bases, leaving 13 bases between them.

This clone was counted once. The chain employs TRBV5-1 and TRBJ2-4, with TRBD1 as a possible D gene (6 bases). Germline loops: CDR1 SGHRS, CDR2 YFSETQ. V shed 0 bases and J shed 12 bases, with 13 bases lying between them. The CDR3 has 13 amino acids. The CDR3 loop is CASSLGTGNRQYF. CDR3 nucleotide sequence: TGCGCCAGCAGCTTGGGAACAGGGAATCGTCAGTACTTC. Filled out from reference TRBV5-1 and TRBJ2-4, the complete variable domain reads KAGVTQTPRYLIKTRGQQVTLSCSPISGHRSVSWYQQTPGQGLQFLFEYFSETQRNKGNFPGRFSGRQFSNSRSEMNVSTLELGDSALYLCASSLGTGNRQYFGAGTRLSVL.

The chain couples TRBV6-1 to TRBJ2-1; D is unresolved. Germline-derived CDR1 and CDR2 are MNHNS and SASEGT. V lost 7 bases and J 4 bases, leaving 5 bases between the germline ends. The CDR3 totals 11 residues. The CDR3 DNA sequence: TGTGCCAGCATACAGTACAATGAGCAGTTCTTC. Translating it yields CASIQYNEQFF.